This T cell receptor beta chain was found in a study of shared clonotypes between healthy human individuals. TCRdb's table, derived via immunoSEQ multiplex PCR, lists solely in-frame clones and lacks some. The sample carries roughly 2.1 million clones, about 92% recorded once. Naive CD8 cells lacked CD45RO and underwent positive selection for CCR7, leaving out terminally differentiated effector memory CD45RA+ cells. J gave up 4 bases and V 6 bases, and 8 bases lay outside the gene matches. This CDR3 comprises 14 residues. Germline CDR1 and CDR2: SNHLY and FYNNEI. Sequencing input: naive CD8+ T cells from PBMCs. This chain connects TRBV2 to TRBJ1-1, with 7 nucleotides matching TRBD1. The sequence derives from a man between 18 and 29 years old in good health. Some clones in this sample may be carry-over from other donors' samples. CDR3: CASRETGWGTEAFF. The CDR3 bases are TGTGCCAGCAGAGAGACAGGGTGGGGCACTGAAGCTTTCTTT.